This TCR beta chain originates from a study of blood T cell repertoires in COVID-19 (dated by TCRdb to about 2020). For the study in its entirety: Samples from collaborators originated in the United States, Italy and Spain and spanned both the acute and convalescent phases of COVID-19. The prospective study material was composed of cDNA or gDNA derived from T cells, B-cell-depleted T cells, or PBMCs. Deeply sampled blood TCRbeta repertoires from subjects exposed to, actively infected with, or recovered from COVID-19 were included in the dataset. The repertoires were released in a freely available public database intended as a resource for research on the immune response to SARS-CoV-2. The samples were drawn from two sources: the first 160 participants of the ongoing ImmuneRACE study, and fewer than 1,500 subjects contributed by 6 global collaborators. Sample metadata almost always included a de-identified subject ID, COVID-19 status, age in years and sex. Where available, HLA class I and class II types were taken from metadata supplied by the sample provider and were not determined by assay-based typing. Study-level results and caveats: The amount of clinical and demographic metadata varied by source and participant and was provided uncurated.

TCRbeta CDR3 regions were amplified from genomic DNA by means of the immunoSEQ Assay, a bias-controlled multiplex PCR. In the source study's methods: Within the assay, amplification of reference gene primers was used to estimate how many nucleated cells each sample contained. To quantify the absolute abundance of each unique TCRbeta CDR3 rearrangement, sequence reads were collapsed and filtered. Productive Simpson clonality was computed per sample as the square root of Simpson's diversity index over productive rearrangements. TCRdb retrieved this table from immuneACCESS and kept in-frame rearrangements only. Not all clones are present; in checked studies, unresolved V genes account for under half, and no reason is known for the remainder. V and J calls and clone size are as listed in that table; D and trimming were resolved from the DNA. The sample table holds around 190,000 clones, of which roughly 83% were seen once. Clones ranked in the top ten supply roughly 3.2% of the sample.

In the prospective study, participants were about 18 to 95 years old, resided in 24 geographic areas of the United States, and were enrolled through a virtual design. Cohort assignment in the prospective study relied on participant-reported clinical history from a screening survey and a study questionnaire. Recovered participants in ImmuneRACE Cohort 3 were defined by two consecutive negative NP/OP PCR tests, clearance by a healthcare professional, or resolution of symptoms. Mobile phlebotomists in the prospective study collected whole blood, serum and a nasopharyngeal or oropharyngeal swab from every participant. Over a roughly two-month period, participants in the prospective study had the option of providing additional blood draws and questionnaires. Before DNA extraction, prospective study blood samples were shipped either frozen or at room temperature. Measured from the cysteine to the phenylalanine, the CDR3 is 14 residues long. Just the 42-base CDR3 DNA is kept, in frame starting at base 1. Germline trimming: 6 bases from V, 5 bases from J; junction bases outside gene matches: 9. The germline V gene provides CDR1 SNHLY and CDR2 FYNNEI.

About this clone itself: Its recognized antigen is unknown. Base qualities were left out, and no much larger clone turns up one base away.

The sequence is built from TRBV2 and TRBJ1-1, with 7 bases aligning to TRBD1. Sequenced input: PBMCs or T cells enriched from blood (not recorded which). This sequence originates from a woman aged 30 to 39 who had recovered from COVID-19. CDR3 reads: CASRRQGIETEAFF. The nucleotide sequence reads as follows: TGTGCCAGCAGGAGACAGGGAATAGAAACTGAAGCTTTCTTT.